This TCR beta chain was obtained from a study of blood T cell repertoires in COVID-19. The CDR3 extends over 14 amino acids. V was trimmed by 1 base and J by 4 bases, leaving 9 bases between them. Germline loops: CDR1 KGHDR, CDR2 SFDVKD. As originally analysed: Counts of nucleated cells, estimated from reference gene primer amplification, were obtained. Profiled with immunoSEQ multiplex PCR; TCRdb holds only in-frame clones, not every one. The V and J calls and the clone size are those of that table, but D and trimming were determined from the DNA. The table records under 200,000 clones, roughly nine tenths of them present only once.

Sequenced material: peripheral blood. The V gene is TRBV24-1, the J gene TRBJ1-2; perhaps TRBD1 as D (5 bases). The TCR sequence derives from a man aged 60-69 years with active or convalescent COVID-19. The chain's CDR3 is CATSDFDRPYGYTF. In nucleotides, the CDR3 is TGTGCCACCAGTGATTTCGACAGACCCTATGGCTACACCTTC.